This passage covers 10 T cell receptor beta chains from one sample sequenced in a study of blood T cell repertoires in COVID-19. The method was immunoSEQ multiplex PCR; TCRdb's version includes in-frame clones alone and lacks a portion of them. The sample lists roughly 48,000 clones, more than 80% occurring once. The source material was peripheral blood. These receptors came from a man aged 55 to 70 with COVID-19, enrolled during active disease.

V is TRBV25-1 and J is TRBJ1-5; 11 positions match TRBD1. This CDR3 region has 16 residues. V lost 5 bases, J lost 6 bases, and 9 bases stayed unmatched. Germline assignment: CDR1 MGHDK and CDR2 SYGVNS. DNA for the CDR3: TGTGCCAGCAGTCCCCGGACAGGGGGCGCGGGTCAGCCCCAGCATTTT. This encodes CASSPRTGGAGQPQHF.

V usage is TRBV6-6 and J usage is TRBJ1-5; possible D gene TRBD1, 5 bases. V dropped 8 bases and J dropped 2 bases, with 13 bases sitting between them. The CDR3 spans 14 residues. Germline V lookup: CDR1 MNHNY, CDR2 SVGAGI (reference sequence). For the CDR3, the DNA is TGTGCCAGCCGCCGGTGGGGGGGCAATCAGCCCCAGCATTTT. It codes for CASRRWGGNQPQHF.

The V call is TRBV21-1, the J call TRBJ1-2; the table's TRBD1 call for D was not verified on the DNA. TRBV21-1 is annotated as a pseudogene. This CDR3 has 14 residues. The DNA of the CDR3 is TGTGCCAGCAGCAAAAAGTGGGGCCGGTATGGCTACACCTTC. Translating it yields CASSKKWGRYGYTF.

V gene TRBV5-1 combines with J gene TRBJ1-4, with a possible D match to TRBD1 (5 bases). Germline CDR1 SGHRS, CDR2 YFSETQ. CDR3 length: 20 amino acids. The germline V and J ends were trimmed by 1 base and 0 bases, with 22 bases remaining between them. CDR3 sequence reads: CASSLYVIGQGLATNEKLFF. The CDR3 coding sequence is TGCGCCAGCAGCTTGTATGTTATTGGGCAGGGCCTTGCAACTAATGAAAAACTGTTTTTT.

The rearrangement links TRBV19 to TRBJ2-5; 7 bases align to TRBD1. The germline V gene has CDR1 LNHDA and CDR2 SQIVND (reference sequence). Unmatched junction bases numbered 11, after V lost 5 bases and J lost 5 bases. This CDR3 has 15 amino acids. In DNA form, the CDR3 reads TGTGCCAGTAGTCCTTGGGACAGCGCTTGGGAGACCCAGTACTTC. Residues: CASSPWDSAWETQYF.

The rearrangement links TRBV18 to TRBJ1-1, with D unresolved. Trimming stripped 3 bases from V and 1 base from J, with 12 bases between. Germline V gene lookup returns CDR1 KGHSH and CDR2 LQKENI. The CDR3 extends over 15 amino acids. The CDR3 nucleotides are TGTGCCAGCTCACCGTTGGATACGGGGAACACTGAAGCTTTCTTT. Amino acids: CASSPLDTGNTEAFF.

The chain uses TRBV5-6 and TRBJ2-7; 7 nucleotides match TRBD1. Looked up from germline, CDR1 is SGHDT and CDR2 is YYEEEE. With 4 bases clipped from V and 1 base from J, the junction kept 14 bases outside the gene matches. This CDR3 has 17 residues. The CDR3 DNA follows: TGTGCCAGCAGCGGTCTTTCCGGGACAGTCAGTTCCTACGAGCAGTACTTC. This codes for CASSGLSGTVSSYEQYF.

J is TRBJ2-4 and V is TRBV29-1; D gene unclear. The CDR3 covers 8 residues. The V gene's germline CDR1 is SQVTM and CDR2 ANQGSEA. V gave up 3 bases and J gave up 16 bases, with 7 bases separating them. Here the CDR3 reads CSVEGEYF. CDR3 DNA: TGCAGCGTTGAGGGCGAATACTTC.

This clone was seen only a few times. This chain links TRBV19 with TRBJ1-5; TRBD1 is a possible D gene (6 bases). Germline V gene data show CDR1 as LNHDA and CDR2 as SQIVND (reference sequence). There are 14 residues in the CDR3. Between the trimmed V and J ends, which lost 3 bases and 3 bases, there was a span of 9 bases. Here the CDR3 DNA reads TGTGCCAGTAGTATGGCAGGGGCCAATCAGCCCCAGCATTTT. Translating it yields CASSMAGANQPQHF. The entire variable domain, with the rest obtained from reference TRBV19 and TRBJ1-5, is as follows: DGGITQSPKYLFRKEGQNVTLSCEQNLNHDAMYWYRQDPGQGLRLIYYSQIVNDFQKGDIAEGYSVSREKKESFPLTVTSAQKNPTAFYLCASSMAGANQPQHFGDGTRLSIL.

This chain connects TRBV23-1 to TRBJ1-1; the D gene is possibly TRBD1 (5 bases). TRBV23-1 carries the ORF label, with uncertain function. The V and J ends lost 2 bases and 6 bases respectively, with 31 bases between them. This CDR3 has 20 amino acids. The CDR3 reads CASSQNRRGPAGGIRAEAFF. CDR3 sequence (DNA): TGCGCCAGCAGTCAAAATCGACGAGGACCCGCCGGGGGGATAAGGGCTGAAGCTTTCTTT.